Listed here are 26 T cell receptor beta chains from one sample, sequenced in a study of early T cells in non-severe SARS-CoV-2 infection (dated by TCRdb to about 2021). Library generation was performed with 5' RACE. The sequencing machine was a NextSeq 500. In TCRdb, the public reads were trimmed at Q25 with fastp and aligned with MiXCR, with productive beta chains retained. A single entry per CDR3 protein holds the most common genes and DNA from its merged rows. For this sample the table gives 87,000 or so distinct CDR3 sequences, of which around 13% were detected only once. The leading ten clones occupy under 7.5% of the sample. Sequencing was performed on whole blood. These TCRs come from an adult who was a healthcare worker with PCR-confirmed SARS-CoV-2 infection or an uninfected control (not recorded which).

The chain couples TRBV7-9 to TRBJ1-1; 8 nucleotides match TRBD1. The junction had 8 bases not matched to a gene; V was cut back by 5 bases and J by 6 bases. CDR3 length: 14 residues. Per the germline V gene, CDR1 is SEHNR and CDR2 is FQNEAQ (reference sequence). CDR3: CASSDRGVLAEAFF. CDR3 sequence (DNA): TGTGCCAGCAGCGACAGGGGCGTTTTAGCTGAAGCTTTCTTT.

This clonotype was counted a few times. The rearrangement links TRBV7-9 to TRBJ2-2; D is undetermined. V was pared by 10 bases and J by 6 bases, with 9 bases between. Germline-derived CDR1 and CDR2 are SEHNR and FQNEAQ (reference sequence). CDR3 length equals 11 residues. CDR3 DNA sequence: TGTGCCAAAGGGCCCCCCGGGGAGCTGTTTTTT. Translated: CAKGPPGELFF.

This clonotype occurred many times. The V and J genes are TRBV5-1 and TRBJ2-3; D ambiguous. V was trimmed by 4 bases and J by 0 bases, leaving 12 bases between them. The CDR3 is 15 residues long. CDR1 is SGHRS and CDR2 is YFSETQ in the germline V gene. The CDR3 protein is CASSPTYPSTDTQYF. The DNA of the CDR3 is TGCGCCAGCAGCCCGACATATCCTAGCACAGATACGCAGTATTTT.

This clonotype was detected many times. V and J are TRBV12-3 or TRBV12-4 and TRBJ2-7; D might be TRBD2 (6 bases). The CDR3 runs to 15 residues. The V end lost 3 bases, the J end lost 5 bases, and 17 bases lay between the germline ends. CDR3 in amino acids: CASSFWFGGFDEQYF. CDR3 nucleotide sequence: TGTGCCAGCAGTTTCTGGTTCGGAGGGTTCGACGAGCAGTACTTC.

This clonotype occurred many times. The chain employs TRBV5-5 and TRBJ2-7, with 9 bases that match TRBD1. This CDR3 has 13 residues. Germline CDR1 SGHKS, CDR2 YYEKEE (reference sequence). The trim removed 4 bases at V and 4 bases at J, leaving 3 bases unmatched. The CDR3 coding sequence is TGTGCCAGCAGCGTGACAGGGGGGTACGAGCAGTACTTC. It is translated as CASSVTGGYEQYF.

On this clonotype itself: A much larger clone differs from this one at a single base, so this may be a read error. The conserved phenylalanine or tryptophan normally closing the CDR3 is absent here, so this likely arose from a read error. The J gene is TRBJ2-7, the V gene TRBV28; 7 positions match TRBD1. The CDR3 extends over 15 amino acids. The V and J ends lost 5 bases and 4 bases, in that order; junction bases with no gene match: 11. Per germline, CDR1 MDHEN and CDR2 SYDVKM. The CDR3 sequence is CASSPLGTALYEQYL. The CDR3 nucleotides read TGTGCCAGCAGTCCACTAGGGACAGCGTTATACGAGCAGTACCTC.

This clonotype turned up a few times. The chain uses TRBV9 and TRBJ1-6; D is unclear. Trimming pared 0 bases from V and 7 bases from J, leaving 5 bases between. This CDR3 comprises 13 residues. The germline V gene encodes CDR1 SGDLS and CDR2 YYNGEE. The CDR3 loop reads CASSVVENSPLHF. The CDR3 DNA reads TGTGCCAGCAGCGTAGTTGAGAATTCACCCCTCCACTTT.

This clonotype occurred a few times. In nucleotides, the CDR3 is TGCAGTGCGGACGGAGACAGGGCACGGGTAGGCCCAAACTATGGCTACACCTTC. It specifies CSADGDRARVGPNYGYTF. The rearrangement joins TRBV20-1 to TRBJ1-2, with 7 bases matching TRBD1. V was clipped by 6 bases and J by 2 bases; unmatched bases: 21. The CDR3 contains 18 residues. CDR1 is DFQATT, CDR2 SNEGSKA, per germline (reference sequence).

This clonotype was detected a few times. The gene calls are TRBV7-2 and TRBJ2-3; D could derive from TRBD1 or TRBD2 (5 bases each). Germline loops: CDR1 SGHTA, CDR2 FQGNSA. V was pared by 1 base and J by 0 bases, with 11 bases between. CDR3 length: 16 residues. The CDR3 bases are TGTGCCAGCAGCTTAGTCGGGGCACCTAGCACAGATACGCAGTATTTT. Translated: CASSLVGAPSTDTQYF.

The V and J genes are TRBV12-3 or TRBV12-4 and TRBJ1-2, with D perhaps matching TRBD1 (6 bases). There are 13 residues in the CDR3. V lost 6 bases and J lost 6, with 14 bases in between. In DNA, the CDR3 is TGTGCCAGCAGGACGACAGGCACCCATGGCTACACCTTC. Amino acid sequence: CASRTTGTHGYTF.

This clonotype has a handful of counts. The CDR3: CSASAVSTYNEQFF. CDR3 bases: TGCAGTGCTAGTGCAGTATCGACCTACAATGAGCAGTTCTTC. The chain couples TRBV20-1 to TRBJ2-1; D not certain. Germline assignment: CDR1 DFQATT and CDR2 SNEGSKA (reference sequence). V lost 3 bases, J lost 2 bases, and 11 bases lay in between. The CDR3 sequence is 14 residues long.

The chain carries TRBV5-1 and TRBJ1-2, with unresolved D. V gave up 3 bases and J gave up 6 bases, with 6 bases separating them. The CDR3 contains 11 residues. Germline V gene sequence: CDR1 SGHRS, CDR2 YFSETQ. CDR3 in DNA: TGCGCCAGCAGCTCGTCAGATGGCTACACCTTC. Its translation: CASSSSDGYTF. Full variable domain (missing parts from reference TRBV5-1 and TRBJ1-2): KAGVTQTPRYLIKTRGQQVTLSCSPISGHRSVSWYQQTPGQGLQFLFEYFSETQRNKGNFPGRFSGRQFSNSRSEMNVSTLELGDSALYLCASSSSDGYTFGSGTRLTVV.

Ten or more counts support this clonotype. The chain uses TRBV6-2 or TRBV6-3 and TRBJ1-1; D unclear. Germline lookup yields CDR1 MNHEY and CDR2 SVGEGT. V was trimmed by 0 bases and J by 4 bases, leaving 12 bases between them. The CDR3 has 15 residues. CDR3 DNA: TGTGCCAGCAGTTACTCGTTAGGGATGGGCACTGAAGCTTTCTTT. It translates to CASSYSLGMGTEAFF.

The V call is TRBV29-1, the J call TRBJ2-2; maybe TRBD1 (5 bases). V lost 4 bases, J lost 6 bases, and 12 bases lay in between. CDR3 size: 13 residues. Germline CDR1 reads SQVTM; CDR2 reads ANQGSEA. The CDR3 loop reads CSVAQGGAGELFF. As DNA, the CDR3 is TGCAGCGTTGCCCAGGGCGGCGCCGGGGAGCTGTTTTTT.

The chain links TRBV27 to TRBJ1-2; no clear D gene. V was trimmed by 5 bases and J by 5 bases, leaving 15 bases between them. CDR1 and CDR2 (germline): MNHEY, SMNVEV (reference sequence). CDR3 size: 14 residues. Written as DNA, the CDR3 is TGTGCCAGCAGTCTACAGAGTCCCCAGTATGGCTACACCTTC. The encoded protein is CASSLQSPQYGYTF.

This clonotype was seen at least ten times. An end of the junction does not agree with germline; a read error may underlie this. The chain links TRBV7-7 to TRBJ2-3; 7 positions agree with TRBD2. This CDR3 is built from 15 residues. Looked up from germline, CDR1 is SSHAT and CDR2 is FNYEAQ (reference sequence). The CDR3 DNA reads as TGTGCTAGCAGCCCCGGACTAGTCAAAGGGGATACGCAGTATTTT. Its protein is CASSPGLVKGDTQYF. The full variable domain, in which reference TRBV7-7 and TRBJ2-3 provide the parts outside the CDR3, is GAGVSQSPRYKVTKRGQDVTLRCDPISSHATLYWYQQALGQGPEFLTYFNYEAQPDKSGLPSDRFSAERPEGSISTLTIQRTEQRDSAMYRCASSPGLVKGDTQYFGPGTRLTVL.

In this sample, this clonotype turned up many times. The genes are TRBV28 and TRBJ2-3, with D possibly TRBD1 on 6 matching bases. Germline CDR1 MDHEN, CDR2 SYDVKM. V was pared by 1 base and J by 2 bases, with 10 bases between. The length of the CDR3 is 15 residues. This CDR3 is CASSLLQGHTDTQYF. Written as DNA, the CDR3 is TGTGCCAGCAGTTTATTACAGGGTCACACAGATACGCAGTATTTT.

This clonotype was observed a few times. The rearrangement uses TRBV7-9 and TRBJ1-2; 7 positions agree with TRBD1. V lost 5 bases and J lost 3; bases outside the gene matches: 12. This CDR3 contains 16 residues. Germline CDR1 is SEHNR and CDR2 is FQNEAQ (reference sequence). CDR3 sequence: CASSAAETGFYYGYTF. The CDR3 coding sequence is TGTGCCAGCAGCGCCGCAGAGACAGGGTTCTACTATGGCTACACCTTC.

This clonotype has at least ten counts. The chain is built from TRBV5-6 and TRBJ2-3; D unclear. This CDR3 has 14 residues. V lost 5 bases, J lost 0 bases, and 10 bases lay in between. Germline V gene lookup returns CDR1 SGHDT and CDR2 YYEEEE. As DNA, the CDR3 is TGTGCCAGCAGATATATCTCGAGCACAGATACGCAGTATTTT. Translation gives CASRYISSTDTQYF. The variable domain in full, with the rest retrieved from reference TRBV5-6 and TRBJ2-3, is DAGVTQSPTHLIKTRGQQVTLRCSPKSGHDTVSWYQQALGQGPQFIFQYYEEEERQRGNFPDRFSGHQFPNYSSELNVNALLLGDSALYLCASRYISSTDTQYFGPGTRLTVL.

The V and J genes are TRBV2 and TRBJ1-1; unclear D gene. V lost 6 bases, J lost 0 bases, and 8 bases lay in between. The CDR3 spans 13 residues. The germline V gene encodes CDR1 SNHLY and CDR2 FYNNEI. CDR3 region: CASSVLMNTEAFF. The CDR3, as DNA: TGTGCCAGCAGCGTCCTCATGAACACTGAAGCTTTCTTT.

The chain uses TRBV27 and TRBJ2-1; 8 nucleotides line up with TRBD2. The germline V gene has CDR1 MNHEY and CDR2 SMNVEV (reference sequence). The junction had 2 bases not matched to a gene; V was cut back by 4 bases and J by 3 bases. This CDR3 contains 14 residues. The CDR3 DNA reads TGTGCCAGCAGTTCCAGCGGGGGCTACAATGAGCAGTTCTTC. It yields the protein CASSSSGGYNEQFF.

The V call is TRBV11-2, the J call TRBJ2-7; tentatively, D is TRBD2 (6 bases). V lost 0 bases and J lost 1, with 10 bases in between. This CDR3 spans 15 amino acids. Germline CDR1 reads SGHAT; CDR2 reads FQNNGV. Here the CDR3 reads CASSLDQGGSYEQYF. DNA of the CDR3: TGTGCCAGCAGCTTAGATCAGGGAGGATCCTACGAGCAGTACTTC.

This clonotype was seen many times. CDR3 residues: CASSLGLAGSADTQYF. As DNA, the CDR3 is TGTGCCAGCAGCCTGGGACTAGCGGGGTCGGCAGATACGCAGTATTTT. The V and J genes are TRBV3-1 and TRBJ2-3; TRBD2 aligns across 13 bases. V dropped 4 bases and J dropped 4; count of bases not matched to a gene: 5. CDR1 and CDR2 from the germline V gene are LGHDT and YNNKEL (reference sequence). This CDR3 has 16 amino acids.

The table lists this clonotype with a few counts. The rearrangement links TRBV3-1 to TRBJ1-3; D might be TRBD1 (5 bases). Trimming pared 7 bases from V and 0 bases from J, leaving 10 bases between. This CDR3 has 14 amino acids. Germline loops: CDR1 LGHDT, CDR2 YNNKEL (reference sequence). This CDR3 is CASTPTDSGNTIYF. In DNA form, the CDR3 reads TGTGCCAGCACCCCGACAGACTCTGGAAACACCATATATTTT.

The chain joins TRBV28 to TRBJ2-4; D not resolved. V lost 5 bases to trimming and J lost 0 bases, with 11 bases between them. Per the germline V gene, CDR1 is MDHEN and CDR2 is SYDVKM. The CDR3 is made up of 15 amino acids. CDR3 loop: CASSPNLLAKNIQYF. The CDR3, as DNA: TGTGCCAGCAGTCCGAACTTACTAGCCAAAAACATTCAGTACTTC.

Note on this clonotype: An end of the junction does not agree with germline; a read error may underlie this. The rearrangement links TRBV7-7 to TRBJ2-1; D possibly corresponds to TRBD2 (5 bases). Germline values: CDR1 SSHAT, CDR2 FNYEAQ (reference sequence). CDR3 size: 17 residues. The CDR3 reads CASSPLGGLSTYNEQFF. In DNA form, the CDR3 reads TGTGCTAGCAGCCCCCTCGGAGGCCTAAGCACCTACAATGAGCAGTTCTTC.